Each of the 29 T cell receptor beta chains below was sequenced from the same sample in a study of shared clonotypes between healthy human individuals. The naive CD8 fraction comprised CD45RO-negative cells positively selected for CCR7 and excluded terminally differentiated effector memory CD45RA+ cells. Sequencing was performed with immunoSEQ multiplex PCR; in TCRdb, only in-frame clones are kept and a portion is missing. The data show approximately 1.9 million clones, around 93% seen once. Sequenced input: naive CD8+ T cells from PBMCs. These receptor sequences come from a man in his late teens or twenties in good health. Some clones in this sample may be carry-over from other donors' samples.

About this clone itself: Other DNA sequences in the same sample also yield this CDR3. The chain recombines TRBV7-9 with TRBJ2-7, with 13 bases aligning to TRBD2. Germline-derived CDR1 and CDR2 are SEHNR and FQNEAQ (reference sequence). This CDR3 has 15 amino acids. The V segment lost 1 base and the J segment 3 bases; nucleotides outside the gene matches: 0. The CDR3, as DNA: TGTGCCAGCAGCTTAGGGACTAGCGGGAGCTACGAGCAGTACTTC. It specifies CASSLGTSGSYEQYF. The full variable domain, in which reference TRBV7-9 and TRBJ2-7 provide the parts outside the CDR3, is DTGVSQNPRHKITKRGQNVTFRCDPISEHNRLYWYRQTLGQGPEFLTYFQNEAQLEKSRLLSDRFSAERPKGSFSTLEIQRTEQGDSAMYLCASSLGTSGSYEQYFGPGTRLTVT.

The V gene is TRBV28, the J gene TRBJ1-1; tentative D call: TRBD1 (5 bases). CDR1 and CDR2 (germline): MDHEN, SYDVKM. V was trimmed by 2 bases and J by 3 bases, leaving 10 bases between them. The CDR3 length is 14 residues. DNA of the CDR3: TGTGCCAGCAGTTTAGACCTAGGGGACACTGAAGCTTTCTTT. It codes for CASSLDLGDTEAFF. Based on the CDR3 plus reference TRBV28 and TRBJ1-1, the full variable domain is DVKVTQSSRYLVKRTGEKVFLECVQDMDHENMFWYRQDPGLGLRLIYFSYDVKMKEKGDIPEGYSVSREKKERFSLILESASTNQTSMYLCASSLDLGDTEAFFGQGTRLTVV.

This clone came up once. This rearrangement joins TRBV6-5 to TRBJ2-7; no clear D. Germline CDR1 and CDR2: MNHEY and SVGAGI. The CDR3 has 14 residues. V lost 0 bases, J lost 6 bases, and 12 bases lay in between. CDR3 protein: CASSYSGRSTEQYF. CDR3 in DNA: TGTGCCAGCAGTTACTCGGGCAGGTCTACCGAGCAGTACTTC.

The chain links TRBV27 to TRBJ1-1, with unresolved D. Trimming took off 2 bases at V and 7 bases at J, with 11 bases between the two ends. This CDR3 spans 13 amino acids. Per the germline V gene, CDR1 is MNHEY and CDR2 is SMNVEV (reference sequence). The CDR3 DNA sequence: TGTGCCAGCAGTTTAGGATTCAGTTATGAAGCTTTCTTT. Its protein product is CASSLGFSYEAFF.

This rearrangement joins TRBV5-5 to TRBJ1-2; D is uncertain. Germline V CDR1 and CDR2: SGHKS, YYEKEE (reference sequence). The ends were cut back, 0 bases at V and 4 bases at J, with 4 bases in the middle. CDR3 length: 12 amino acids. CDR3 region: CASSLGVYGYTF. In DNA form, the CDR3 reads TGTGCCAGCAGCTTGGGGGTCTATGGCTACACCTTC.

The chain uses TRBV2 and TRBJ2-5; D unclear. The DNA end is more similar to TRBJ2-7, so the J call may be wrong. Germline CDR1 and CDR2: SNHLY and FYNNEI. The CDR3 spans 13 residues. CDR3: CAFEPVSSYEQYF. Written as DNA, the CDR3 is TGTGCCTTTGAGCCTGTCTCCTCCTACGAGCAGTACTTC.

The chain couples TRBV19 to TRBJ2-3; D unclear. This CDR3 has 13 residues. Trimming pared 3 bases from V and 6 bases from J, leaving 10 bases between. CDR1 LNHDA and CDR2 SQIVND come from the germline V gene (reference sequence). The CDR3 DNA follows: TGTGCCAGTAGTATGGTTTGGCAGGATACGCAGTATTTT. Protein: CASSMVWQDTQYF.

This sequence joins TRBV23-1 and TRBJ2-7; the match to TRBD1 covers 7 bases. TRBV23-1 is marked as an open reading frame, function uncertain. After removal of 6 bases from V and 6 bases from J, the junction contained 14 bases not matched to a gene. The CDR3 spans 15 residues. The CDR3 coding sequence is TGCGCCAGCAGACGATACCGGGACAGTATACGCGAGCAGTACTTC. It yields the protein CASRRYRDSIREQYF.

The rearrangement joins TRBV19 to TRBJ1-5; the D is unclear. The germline V gene has CDR1 LNHDA and CDR2 SQIVND (reference sequence). The V end was cut by 8 bases, the J end by 0 bases, with 20 bases between. The CDR3 sequence is 17 residues long. The CDR3 is CASQLMGLSISNQPQHF. DNA for the CDR3: TGTGCCAGTCAACTAATGGGCCTCTCCATTAGCAATCAGCCCCAGCATTTT.

Written as DNA, the CDR3 is TGTGCCAGCAGCACCCCATCGGTGGGGGCACTTAGCTCCTACGAGCAGTACTTC. This sequence encodes CASSTPSVGALSSYEQYF. The V and J genes are TRBV7-9 and TRBJ2-7; D may be TRBD1 (6 bases). Trimming left V 5 bases short and J 0 bases short, with 23 bases between. This CDR3 spans 18 amino acids. Per the germline V gene, CDR1 is SEHNR and CDR2 is FQNEAQ (reference sequence). The full variable domain, with the rest looked up from reference TRBV7-9 and TRBJ2-7, is DTGVSQNPRHKITKRGQNVTFRCDPISEHNRLYWYRQTLGQGPEFLTYFQNEAQLEKSRLLSDRFSAERPKGSFSTLEIQRTEQGDSAMYLCASSTPSVGALSSYEQYFGPGTRLTVT.

The chain links TRBV7-2 to TRBJ2-7; 10 bases line up with TRBD1. J gave up 3 bases and V 3 bases, and 8 bases lay outside the gene matches. Germline V gives CDR1 SGHTA, CDR2 FQGNSA. CDR3 length: 16 amino acids. This chain's CDR3 is CASSLGPDRGVYEQYF. The CDR3 nucleotides read TGTGCCAGCAGCTTGGGGCCGGACAGGGGGGTCTACGAGCAGTACTTC.

This chain uses TRBV4-2 with TRBJ2-2; D call uncertain. This CDR3 is built from 11 residues. The germline CDR1 and CDR2 sequences are LGHNA and YNFKEQ. Trimming took off 4 bases at V and 7 bases at J, with 4 bases between the two ends. Here the CDR3 DNA reads TGTGCCAGCAGCCTAAGCGGGGAGCTGTTTTTT. As protein: CASSLSGELFF.

This clone was counted a single time. The chain uses TRBV6-1 and TRBJ2-1; TRBD2 matches at 8 bases. Germline V gene lookup returns CDR1 MNHNS and CDR2 SASEGT. This CDR3 is built from 16 residues. With 2 bases clipped from V and 0 bases from J, the junction kept 3 bases outside the gene matches. The CDR3 is CASSEWSGSSYNEQFF. CDR3 DNA: TGTGCCAGCAGTGAATGGAGCGGGAGCTCCTACAATGAGCAGTTCTTC.

The CDR3 region has the DNA TGTGCCAGCAGCGTAGGAGCGCCCAGCACAGATACGCAGTATTTT. As protein: CASSVGAPSTDTQYF. The chain couples TRBV9 to TRBJ2-3; D gene unclear. The CDR3 totals 15 residues. Trimming cost V 0 bases and J 0 bases, with 8 bases left between them. Germline V gene lookup returns CDR1 SGDLS and CDR2 YYNGEE.

This rearrangement joins TRBV7-2 to TRBJ2-1, with 8 bases that match TRBD1. The V and J ends lost 6 bases and 8 bases, in that order; junction bases with no gene match: 6. Germline V CDR1 and CDR2: SGHTA, FQGNSA. There are 13 residues in the CDR3. The CDR3 protein is CASRKRTGYEQFF. Written as DNA, the CDR3 is TGTGCCAGCAGAAAACGGACAGGGTATGAGCAGTTCTTC.

CDR3 residues: CASSTGTGAWSAGELFF. The CDR3 DNA is TGTGCCAGCAGTACCGGGACAGGGGCATGGTCGGCCGGGGAGCTGTTTTTT. The chain uses TRBV2 and TRBJ2-2; TRBD1 aligns across 10 bases. Germline V gene sequence: CDR1 SNHLY, CDR2 FYNNEI. This CDR3 contains 17 residues. Trimming at V came to 5 bases and at J to 6 bases, leaving 12 bases not matched to a gene.

The rearrangement uses TRBV29-1 and TRBJ1-2; TRBD1 matches at 7 bases. CDR3 size: 17 residues. J was trimmed by 6 bases and V by 0 bases; bases with no gene match: 16. Per germline, CDR1 SQVTM and CDR2 ANQGSEA. DNA of the CDR3: TGCAGCGTTGAAGACCCCGGCCGGGACAGATTACGAAATGGCTACACCTTC. Amino acids: CSVEDPGRDRLRNGYTF.

Written as DNA, the CDR3 is TGTGCCAGCAGCGATAGGGGCCTAGCGGGAGAAGGAGAGCAGTACTTC. Translation: CASSDRGLAGEGEQYF. This chain joins TRBV7-9 and TRBJ2-7; 10 positions agree with TRBD2. The CDR3 consists of 16 residues. The germline V gene encodes CDR1 SEHNR and CDR2 FQNEAQ (reference sequence). V trimming: 5 bases; J trimming: 7 bases; junction bases outside the gene matches: 14.

The chain uses TRBV4-3 and TRBJ2-3, with TRBD1 matching 7 bases. The CDR3 runs 14 residues. Trimming took 10 bases from V and 9 from J; bases not matched to a gene: 16. Germline lookup yields CDR1 LGHNA and CDR2 YSLEER. The chain's CDR3 is CATKTGVSVGTQYF. CDR3 nucleotides: TGCGCCACCAAAACAGGGGTCTCGGTAGGAACGCAGTATTTT.

This chain joins TRBV7-6 and TRBJ1-1; D uncertain. CDR3 length equals 12 residues. Germline V gene lookup returns CDR1 SGHVS and CDR2 FNYEAQ. Trimming pared 6 bases from V and 11 bases from J, leaving 16 bases between. The CDR3 protein is CASRLISRGAFF. In nucleotides, the CDR3 is TGTGCCAGCAGATTAATCTCCCGCGGGGCTTTCTTT.

A word on this clone: Distinct nucleotide sequences in the sample also encode this CDR3. This rearrangement joins TRBV30 to TRBJ2-7; no reliable D call. Trimming shortened V by 0 bases and J by 1 base, and 7 bases separated the two germline ends. CDR3 length equals 13 residues. Per the germline V gene, CDR1 is GTSNPN and CDR2 is SVGIG (reference sequence). The CDR3 loop is CAWSVKYSYEQYF. Here the CDR3 DNA reads TGTGCCTGGAGTGTAAAATATTCCTACGAGCAGTACTTC.

V gene TRBV9 combines with J gene TRBJ2-7, with D maybe TRBD2 (6 bases). CDR1 is SGDLS and CDR2 is YYNGEE in the germline V gene. The CDR3 consists of 16 residues. The V and J ends lost 3 bases and 2 bases respectively, with 18 bases between them. The CDR3 sequence: CASSGGTGTGPYEQYF. As DNA, the CDR3 is TGTGCCAGCAGCGGAGGCACCGGGACTGGACCCTACGAGCAGTACTTC. Based on the CDR3 plus reference TRBV9 and TRBJ2-7, the full variable domain is DSGVTQTPKHLITATGQRVTLRCSPRSGDLSVYWYQQSLDQGLQFLIQYYNGEERAKGNILERFSAQQFPDLHSELNLSSLELGDSALYFCASSGGTGTGPYEQYFGPGTRLTVT.

This clone was seen once. The V call is TRBV27, the J call TRBJ2-5; 9 bases align to TRBD2. The CDR3 sequence is 14 residues long. Germline CDR1 is MNHEY and CDR2 is SMNVEV (reference sequence). With 7 bases clipped from V and 5 bases from J, the junction kept 8 bases outside the gene matches. The CDR3 protein is CASNQAGGGETQYF. CDR3 in DNA: TGTGCCAGCAACCAAGCGGGAGGAGGGGAGACCCAGTACTTC.

The chain links TRBV6-5 to TRBJ2-7; no clear D gene. CDR3 size: 15 residues. The V gene lost 6 bases and the J gene lost 0 bases, with 15 bases spanning the gap. Looked up from germline, CDR1 is MNHEY and CDR2 is SVGAGI. The CDR3 sequence is CASSRLTVSSYEQYF. CDR3 coding DNA: TGTGCCAGCAGCCGTCTAACGGTATCCTCCTACGAGCAGTACTTC.

This sequence joins TRBV2 and TRBJ2-4; the D is unclear. The germline CDR1 and CDR2 sequences are SNHLY and FYNNEI. V was trimmed by 8 bases and J by 2 bases, leaving 10 bases between them. The CDR3 has 13 amino acids. CDR3 in amino acids: CASFQATKNIQYF. In DNA form, the CDR3 reads TGTGCCAGCTTCCAGGCCACCAAAAACATTCAGTACTTC.

The rearrangement links TRBV28 to TRBJ2-3; the match to TRBD2 covers 13 bases. The CDR3 contains 15 residues. Germline V gene data show CDR1 as MDHEN and CDR2 as SYDVKM. The J segment lost 3 bases and the V segment lost 6 bases, leaving 3 bases of the junction unmatched. The CDR3, as DNA: TGTGCCAGCAGACTAGCGGGAGGGCCGACAGATACGCAGTATTTT. Translated, it gives CASRLAGGPTDTQYF.

Regarding this clone: The same CDR3 also results from other DNA sequences found in this sample. The genes are TRBV9 and TRBJ1-1, with 9 bases lining up with TRBD1. The germline CDR1 and CDR2 sequences are SGDLS and YYNGEE. Trimming took 3 bases from V and 8 from J; bases not matched to a gene: 2. The CDR3 runs to 12 residues. CDR3 in DNA: TGTGCCAGCAGCGCTGGACAGGGGGAAGCTTTCTTT. Amino acid sequence: CASSAGQGEAFF.

Concerning this clone: Other DNA sequences in the sample encode the same CDR3. V is TRBV27 and J is TRBJ2-7; unclear D gene. The germline V and J ends were trimmed by 3 bases and 0 bases, with 9 bases remaining between them. Germline V lookup: CDR1 MNHEY, CDR2 SMNVEV (reference sequence). This CDR3 has 14 amino acids. The CDR3 reads CASSLIASSYEQYF. CDR3 DNA sequence: TGTGCCAGCAGTTTGATCGCTAGCTCCTACGAGCAGTACTTC.

The V and J genes are TRBV12-5 and TRBJ2-2, with D hard to call. This CDR3 spans 12 amino acids. The germline gives CDR1 LGHNT, CDR2 FRNRAP. Trimming shortened V by 8 bases and J by 6 bases, and 10 bases separated the two germline ends. The CDR3 sequence: CASREFSGELFF. The CDR3 region has the DNA TGTGCTAGTCGTGAGTTCTCCGGGGAGCTGTTTTTT.